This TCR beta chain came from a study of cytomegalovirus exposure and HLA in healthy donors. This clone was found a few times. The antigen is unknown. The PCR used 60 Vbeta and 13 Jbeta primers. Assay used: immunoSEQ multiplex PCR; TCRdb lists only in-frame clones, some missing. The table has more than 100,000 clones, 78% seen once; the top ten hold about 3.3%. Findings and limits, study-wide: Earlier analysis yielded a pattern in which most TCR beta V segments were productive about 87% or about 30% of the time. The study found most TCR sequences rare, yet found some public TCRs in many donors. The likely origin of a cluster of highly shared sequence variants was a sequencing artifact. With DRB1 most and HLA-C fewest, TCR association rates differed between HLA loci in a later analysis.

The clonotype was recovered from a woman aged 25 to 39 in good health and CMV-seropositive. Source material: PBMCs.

CDR3 in amino acids: CASSQDRRGSNEKLFF. In DNA, the CDR3 is TGCGCCAGCAGCCAAGACCGGCGGGGGTCTAATGAAAAACTGTTTTTT. V is TRBV4-3 and J is TRBJ1-4; tentative D call: TRBD1 (5 bases). Between the trimmed V and J ends, which lost 0 bases and 3 bases, there was a span of 11 bases. There are 16 residues in the CDR3. The V gene's germline CDR1 is LGHNA and CDR2 YSLEER.